What follows are 24 T cell receptor beta chains derived from one specimen sequenced in a study of read filtering for tumor transcriptome and immune sequencing. From about 400 ng of RNA, a library with molecular barcoded alpha/delta and beta/gamma adaptors was made. TCRdb itself ran the reads through MiXCR, one entry per CDR3 protein. The table shows some 15,000 distinct CDR3 sequences, with roughly 20% occurring only once. The sequenced sample was a population of CD138-negative cells sorted from bone marrow. The receptor set was obtained from a donor at least 40 years old with multiple myeloma.

The table lists this clonotype with a few counts. The chain is built from TRBV3-1 and TRBJ2-5; perhaps D is TRBD1 or TRBD2 (5 bases each). V was pared by 6 bases and J by 4 bases, with 15 bases between. The CDR3 totals 14 residues. CDR1 and CDR2 from the germline V gene are LGHDT and YNNKEL (reference sequence). The chain's CDR3 is CASRPGGWSETQYF. The CDR3 bases are TGTGCCAGCAGACCTGGGGGTTGGTCAGAGACCCAGTACTTC.

This clonotype was seen many times. The V and J genes are TRBV6-5 and TRBJ2-7; the D is unclear. Trimming took 2 bases from V and 3 from J, leaving 8 bases between them. Germline lookup yields CDR1 MNHEY and CDR2 SVGAGI. The CDR3 totals 13 residues. For the CDR3, the DNA is TGTGCCAGCAGTTACGGCTGGGGCTACGAGCAGTACTTC. Translated: CASSYGWGYEQYF.

This clonotype has a count of ten or more. The V call is TRBV25-1, the J call TRBJ1-6; no firm D call. V shed 0 bases and J shed 7 bases, with 10 bases lying between them. Germline CDR1 MGHDK, CDR2 SYGVNS. The CDR3 covers 15 residues. The CDR3 bases are TGTGCCAGCAGTGAATATGAGCGCAGAAATTCACCCCTCCACTTT. This gives the protein CASSEYERRNSPLHF. Complete variable domain (other parts from reference TRBV25-1 and TRBJ1-6): EADIYQTPRYLVIGTGKKITLECSQTMGHDKMYWYQQDPGMELHLIHYSYGVNSTEKGDLSSESTVSRIRTEHFPLTLESARPSHTSQYLCASSEYERRNSPLHFGNGTRLTVT.

This clonotype appeared many times. The J gene is TRBJ2-7, the V gene TRBV20-1; D perhaps matches TRBD2 (5 bases). The CDR3 has 14 amino acids. Trimming took 3 bases from V and 5 from J, leaving 17 bases between them. CDR1 is DFQATT, CDR2 SNEGSKA, per germline (reference sequence). DNA of the CDR3: TGCAGTGCTAGCGTACCTAGGAGCGGCGACGAGCAGTACTTC. It translates to CSASVPRSGDEQYF.

In the case of this clonotype: A much larger clone differs by one base, so this may be a read error. The chain carries TRBV9 and TRBJ2-5; the match to TRBD2 covers 12 bases. The CDR3 consists of 16 residues. Losses at the gene ends were 3 bases for V and 5 bases for J; bases not matched to a gene: 8. Per the germline V gene, CDR1 is SGDLS and CDR2 is YYNGEE. The CDR3 bases are TGTGCCAGCAGCGGGGGGACTAGCGGGCTCAGTGAGACCCAGTACTTC. This codes for CASSGGTSGLSETQYF. The variable domain in full, with the rest retrieved from reference TRBV9 and TRBJ2-5, is DSGVTQTPKHLITATGQRVTLRCSPRSGDLSVYWYQQSLDQGLQFLIQYYNGEERAKGNILERFSAQQFPDLHSELNLSSLELGDSALYFCASSGGTSGLSETQYFGPGTRLLVL.

Of note for this clonotype: This CDR3 is missing its conserved last phenylalanine or tryptophan, likely due to a read error. No DNA is shown, since the ends of the CDR3 on it are uncertain; the CDR3 is the one TCRdb lists. The chain links TRBV4-2 to TRBJ2-2; TRBD1 is the table's D call, not checked against the DNA. Per germline, CDR1 LGHNA and CDR2 YNFKEQ. The CDR3 spans 16 amino acids, including both terminal residues. This chain's CDR3 is CASSPYPTERAPALFC.

This clonotype has ten or more counts. The chain links TRBV20-1 to TRBJ2-7; TRBD2 matches at 7 bases. The CDR3 consists of 14 residues. V shed 4 bases, J shed 4 bases, and the junction held 10 bases outside the gene matches. CDR1 DFQATT and CDR2 SNEGSKA come from the germline V gene (reference sequence). Here the CDR3 reads CSAKGGGSMYEQYF. The CDR3 DNA sequence: TGCAGTGCTAAGGGCGGGGGAAGTATGTACGAGCAGTACTTC.

This clonotype was counted at least ten times. This rearrangement joins TRBV29-1 to TRBJ1-1; D gene unclear. The CDR3 loop spans 13 amino acids. Trimming pared 0 bases from V and 1 base from J, leaving 6 bases between. Germline CDR1 reads SQVTM; CDR2 reads ANQGSEA. CDR3 sequence: CSVEDSGNTEAFF. CDR3 in DNA: TGCAGCGTTGAAGATTCGGGGAACACTGAAGCTTTCTTT.

This clonotype has more than one count but fewer than ten. Compared with germline, one end of the junction differs, possibly owing to a read error. V is TRBV24-1 and J is TRBJ2-3; no firm D call. This CDR3 region has 12 residues. Germline CDR1 is KGHDR and CDR2 is SFDVKD. This CDR3 reads CATPKVEDTMDF. In nucleotides, the CDR3 is TGTGCCACCCCGAAAGTCGAAGACACGATGGATTTT.

The table lists this clonotype with many counts. This chain joins TRBV7-2 and TRBJ2-1, with 8 bases identical to TRBD2. Germline V lookup: CDR1 SGHTA, CDR2 FQGNSA. V gave up 3 bases and J gave up 3 bases; unmatched junction bases: 7. This CDR3 has 16 amino acids. The DNA of the CDR3 is TGTGCCAGCAGCTTGTCCGGGACTAGTATCTACAATGAGCAGTTCTTC. Residues: CASSLSGTSIYNEQFF.

This clonotype was detected many times. This chain connects TRBV2 to TRBJ2-1, with D uncertain. Trimming removed 5 bases from V and 8 bases from J, with 7 bases in between. The CDR3 spans 11 residues. The germline V gene encodes CDR1 SNHLY and CDR2 FYNNEI. The CDR3 sequence is CASSSEYEQFF. The CDR3 bases are TGTGCCAGCAGTTCTGAGTATGAGCAGTTCTTC. Variable domain in full (rest from reference TRBV2 and TRBJ2-1): EPEVTQTPSHQVTQMGQEVILRCVPISNHLYFYWYRQILGQKVEFLVSFYNNEISEKSEIFDDQFSVERPDGSNFTLKIRSTKLEDSAMYFCASSSEYEQFFGPGTRLTVL.

The chain is built from TRBV5-1 and TRBJ1-1; tentatively, D is TRBD1 (5 bases). The CDR3 loop spans 14 amino acids. With 4 bases removed from V and 0 bases from J, the gap between germline ends came to 10 bases. Germline lookup yields CDR1 SGHRS and CDR2 YFSETQ. The CDR3 DNA sequence: TGCGCCAGCAGCCCGGGACCCTTGAACACTGAAGCTTTCTTT. This sequence encodes CASSPGPLNTEAFF.

This clonotype appeared many times. The chain is built from TRBV5-1 and TRBJ2-1; weak D call: TRBD2 (7 bases). The V and J ends lost 6 bases and 7 bases respectively, with 17 bases between them. Per the germline V gene, CDR1 is SGHRS and CDR2 is YFSETQ. The CDR3 runs to 14 residues. The CDR3 coding sequence is TGCGCCAGCATTAATACGGGGGGCGCGAATGAGCAGTTCTTC. Amino acids: CASINTGGANEQFF.

A few counts support this clonotype. The chain has TRBV29-1 and TRBJ2-2; 7 nucleotides match TRBD1. CDR3 length equals 14 residues. J lost 1 base, V lost 4 bases, and 3 bases had no gene match. Germline V lookup: CDR1 SQVTM, CDR2 ANQGSEA. The CDR3 nucleotides are TGCAGCGTTGTAGGGGGCCTGAACACCGGGGAGCTGTTTTTT. It specifies CSVVGGLNTGELFF.

V usage is TRBV12-3 or TRBV12-4 and J usage is TRBJ1-2; D is unresolved. Trimming removed 7 bases from V and 3 bases from J, with 9 bases in between. The CDR3 contains 12 residues. This CDR3 reads CASKRQDYGYTF. CDR3 nucleotide sequence: TGTGCCAGCAAGCGGCAGGACTATGGCTACACCTTC.

The chain employs TRBV7-6 and TRBJ1-1; tentative D call: TRBD1 (6 bases). The germline V and J ends were trimmed by 8 bases and 2 bases, with 18 bases remaining between them. The CDR3 covers 15 residues. Germline V lookup: CDR1 SGHVS, CDR2 FNYEAQ. CDR3 sequence (DNA): TGTGCCAGCGGTAAATACGAGGGGGGAAACACTGAAGCTTTCTTT. It is translated as CASGKYEGGNTEAFF.

This rearrangement joins TRBV4-1 to TRBJ2-7; TRBD2 aligns across 11 bases. The CDR3 sequence is 18 residues long. V shed 1 base and J 0 bases; nucleotides not matched to a gene: 8. Per the germline V gene, CDR1 is MGHRA and CDR2 is YSYEKL. CDR3: CASSQGWTSGPSSYEQYF. CDR3 bases: TGCGCCAGCAGCCAAGGGTGGACTAGCGGGCCTAGCTCCTACGAGCAGTACTTC.

The sample holds many counts of this clonotype. CDR3 coding DNA: TGTGCCAGCAGTAATAATGGTCTAGCGGGGGGGAGGGTGCAGTTCTTC. Amino acids: CASSNNGLAGGRVQFF. This chain connects TRBV5-6 to TRBJ2-1; TRBD2 agrees at 12 bases. With 5 bases clipped from V and 12 bases from J, the junction kept 15 bases outside the gene matches. The germline V gene encodes CDR1 SGHDT and CDR2 YYEEEE. The CDR3 has 16 amino acids.

This clonotype was recorded at least ten times. The junction and the germline gene differ at one end; a read error may be behind it. The rearrangement joins TRBV7-7 to TRBJ2-1, with a weak D call TRBD2 (5 bases). Germline CDR1 reads SSHAT; CDR2 reads FNYEAQ (reference sequence). The CDR3 contains 13 residues. The CDR3 DNA sequence: TGTGCTAGCAGCCCTAGCTACTACAATGAGCAGTTCTTC. Residues: CASSPSYYNEQFF.

This clonotype was counted at least ten times. The chain links TRBV10-1 to TRBJ2-7; D is unclear. The CDR3 covers 11 residues. CDR1 WNHNN and CDR2 SYGVQD come from the germline V gene (reference sequence). The germline V and J ends were trimmed by 5 bases and 3 bases, with 5 bases remaining between them. The CDR3 protein is CASSNGYEQYF. Written as DNA, the CDR3 is TGCGCCAGCAGTAACGGCTACGAGCAGTACTTC.

The V gene is TRBV29-1, the J gene TRBJ1-2; a weak D match, TRBD1 (5 bases). The CDR3 has 13 amino acids. The germline CDR1 and CDR2 sequences are SQVTM and ANQGSEA. The V end was cut by 7 bases, the J end by 7 bases, with 19 bases between. The CDR3: CSAQGPQDGGYTF. The DNA of the CDR3 is TGCAGCGCCCAGGGCCCACAAGACGGTGGCTACACCTTC.

This clonotype was counted ten times or more. This chain uses TRBV10-2 with TRBJ1-1; D uncertain. The CDR3 spans 14 residues. Deletions cut 0 bases from V and 3 bases from J, with 8 bases between. Looked up from germline, CDR1 is WSHSY and CDR2 is SAAADI. In DNA form, the CDR3 reads TGCGCCAGCAGTGAGTCCCCGTCGTACACTGAAGCTTTCTTT. As protein: CASSESPSYTEAFF.

A note on this clonotype: This is likely an artifact of a read error, given a far larger clone one base away. The chain has TRBV7-2 and TRBJ2-7; TRBD2 aligns across 10 bases. Per the germline V gene, CDR1 is SGHTA and CDR2 is FQGNSA. The CDR3 has 16 amino acids. The CDR3 DNA follows: TGTGCCAGCAGTTCCCTTGTAGCGGGAGGTCCCTACGAGCGGTACTTC. Protein: CASSSLVAGGPYERYF.

About this clonotype: With a much larger clone just one base away, this may be a read error. The rearrangement uses TRBV6-5 and TRBJ2-1; 8 bases line up with TRBD1. V shed 6 bases and J 9 bases; nucleotides not matched to a gene: 7. CDR3 size: 13 residues. Germline CDR1 MNHEY, CDR2 SVGAGI. DNA of the CDR3: TGTGCCAGCAGCCGAGACAGGGGCCGTGAGCAGTTCTTC. As protein: CASSRDRGREQFF.